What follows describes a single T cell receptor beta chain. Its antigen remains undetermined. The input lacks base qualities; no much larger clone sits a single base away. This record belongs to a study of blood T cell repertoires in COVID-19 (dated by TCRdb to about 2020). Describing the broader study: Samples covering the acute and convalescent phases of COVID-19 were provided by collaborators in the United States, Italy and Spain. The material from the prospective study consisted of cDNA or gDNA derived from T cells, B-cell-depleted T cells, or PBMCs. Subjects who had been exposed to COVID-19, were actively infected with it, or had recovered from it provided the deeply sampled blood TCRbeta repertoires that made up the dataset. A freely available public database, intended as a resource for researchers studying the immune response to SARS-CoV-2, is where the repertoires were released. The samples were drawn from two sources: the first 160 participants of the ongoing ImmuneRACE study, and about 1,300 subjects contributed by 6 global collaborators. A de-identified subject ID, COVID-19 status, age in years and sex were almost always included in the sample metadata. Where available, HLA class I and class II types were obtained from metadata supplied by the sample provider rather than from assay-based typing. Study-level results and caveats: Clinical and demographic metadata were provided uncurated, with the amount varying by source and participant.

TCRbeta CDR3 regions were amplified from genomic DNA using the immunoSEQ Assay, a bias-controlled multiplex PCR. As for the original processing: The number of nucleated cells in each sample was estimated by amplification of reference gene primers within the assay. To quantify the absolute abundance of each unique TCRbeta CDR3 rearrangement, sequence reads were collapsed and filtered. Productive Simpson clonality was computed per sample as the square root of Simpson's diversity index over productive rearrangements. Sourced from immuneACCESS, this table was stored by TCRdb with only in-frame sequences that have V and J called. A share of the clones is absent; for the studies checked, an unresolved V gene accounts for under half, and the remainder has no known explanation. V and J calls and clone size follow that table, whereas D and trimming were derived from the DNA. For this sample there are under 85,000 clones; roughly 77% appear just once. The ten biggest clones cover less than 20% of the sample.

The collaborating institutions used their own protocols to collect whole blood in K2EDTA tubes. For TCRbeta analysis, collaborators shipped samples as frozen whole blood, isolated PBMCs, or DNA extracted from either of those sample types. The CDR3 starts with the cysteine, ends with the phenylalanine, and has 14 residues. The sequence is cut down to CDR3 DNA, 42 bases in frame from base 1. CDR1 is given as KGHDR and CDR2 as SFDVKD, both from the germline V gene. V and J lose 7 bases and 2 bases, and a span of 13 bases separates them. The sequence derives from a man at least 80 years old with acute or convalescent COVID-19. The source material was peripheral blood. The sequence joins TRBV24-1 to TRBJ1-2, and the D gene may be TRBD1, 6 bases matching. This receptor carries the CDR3 CATSGGGLNYGYTF. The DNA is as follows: TGTGCCACCAGCGGGGGGGGGCTGAACTATGGCTACACCTTC.